Below are 23 T cell receptor beta chains sequenced from a single sample in a study of sequential checkpoint blockade in melanoma. Treatment described: randomized to nivolumab then ipilimumab (arm A) or the reverse (arm B). Sequencing used immunoSEQ multiplex PCR; TCRdb keeps in-frame clones, though not all of them. The sample lists around 30,000 clones; about 86% were seen once. Sequenced here: CD8+ T cells sorted from blood (inferred from file names), sampled from a patient given nivolumab and ipilimumab in sequence. The receptors come from a human donor with melanoma.

CDR3 loop: CASSHDRASTDTQYF. CDR3 nucleotides: TGCGCCAGCAGCCACGACAGGGCGAGCACAGATACGCAGTATTTT. The chain uses TRBV4-3 and TRBJ2-3, with 7 nucleotides matching TRBD1. V shed 3 bases and J 0 bases; nucleotides not matched to a gene: 3. The germline V gene encodes CDR1 LGHNA and CDR2 YSLEER. The CDR3 totals 15 residues.

The chain combines TRBV19 with TRBJ2-2; 7 nucleotides line up with TRBD2. V was clipped by 1 base and J by 3 bases; unmatched bases: 5. CDR3 length: 16 residues. Germline V gene sequence: CDR1 LNHDA, CDR2 SQIVND (reference sequence). The CDR3 DNA is TGTGCCAGTAGTATAGGGGGAGGGGTCTACACCGGGGAGCTGTTTTTT. Protein sequence: CASSIGGGVYTGELFF.

The chain couples TRBV28 to TRBJ1-2; no clear D gene. The CDR3 consists of 15 residues. In germline, CDR1 is MDHEN, CDR2 SYDVKM. Trimming removed 3 bases at V and 1 base at J, with 12 bases between. The CDR3 loop reads CASSFGGDSNYGYTF. In DNA form, the CDR3 reads TGTGCCAGCAGTTTCGGCGGGGATAGTAACTATGGCTACACCTTC.

This clone was observed a single time. The chain has TRBV11-2 and TRBJ2-7; perhaps TRBD1 as D (5 bases). Between the trimmed V and J ends, which lost 3 bases and 2 bases, there was a span of 23 bases. Germline CDR1 reads SGHAT; CDR2 reads FQNNGV. The CDR3 contains 18 residues. CDR3 nucleotide sequence: TGTGCCAGCAGCTTTCCCCAGATTGGACACCGAATCCCCTACGAGCAGTACTTC. Its translation is CASSFPQIGHRIPYEQYF.

This chain uses TRBV28 with TRBJ2-3, with 10 positions matching TRBD1. Per the germline V gene, CDR1 is MDHEN and CDR2 is SYDVKM. The V gene end was trimmed by 3 bases and the J gene end by 5 bases; junction bases not matched to a gene: 14. CDR3 length: 18 residues. CDR3 protein: CASSFSPDRGRDLDTQYF. CDR3 bases: TGTGCCAGCAGTTTTTCCCCTGACAGGGGGCGAGATTTAGATACGCAGTATTTT.

J is TRBJ2-7 and V is TRBV4-1, with D perhaps TRBD2 (7 bases). Germline CDR1 MGHRA, CDR2 YSYEKL. The V end lost 5 bases, the J end lost 5 bases, and 13 bases lay between the germline ends. The length of the CDR3 is 13 residues. The chain's CDR3 is CASSRSGGHEQYF. Here the CDR3 DNA reads TGCGCCAGCAGCAGGTCGGGGGGCCACGAGCAGTACTTC.

The chain carries TRBV27 and TRBJ2-3, with a possible D match to TRBD2 (5 bases). The CDR3 is made up of 12 amino acids. The germline V gene has CDR1 MNHEY and CDR2 SMNVEV (reference sequence). V was cut by 6 bases and J by 6 bases, with 10 bases left in between. In DNA form, the CDR3 reads TGTGCCAGCAGGGGGATAGCGGATACGCAGTATTTT. Residues: CASRGIADTQYF.

By share, this clone ranks as medium-sized. The V and J genes are TRBV27 and TRBJ2-7; tentatively, D is TRBD1 (7 bases). Germline lookup yields CDR1 MNHEY and CDR2 SMNVEV (reference sequence). The germline V and J ends were trimmed by 7 bases and 3 bases, with 16 bases remaining between them. This CDR3 is built from 14 residues. CDR3 DNA sequence: TGTGCCAGCATGGGGGCCCAGGGGGGCTACGAGCAGTACTTC. Amino acid sequence: CASMGAQGGYEQYF.

This chain uses TRBV5-6 with TRBJ2-3; 7 positions match TRBD1. Unmatched junction bases numbered 2, after V lost 1 base and J lost 0 bases. The CDR3 covers 15 residues. CDR1 and CDR2 (germline): SGHDT, YYEEEE. CDR3 residues: CASSLKGQSTDTQYF. In DNA, the CDR3 is TGTGCCAGCAGCTTGAAGGGACAGAGCACAGATACGCAGTATTTT.

This chain uses TRBV29-1 with TRBJ1-3; 7 bases agree with TRBD1. Germline CDR1 is SQVTM and CDR2 is ANQGSEA. V was clipped by 4 bases and J by 2 bases; unmatched bases: 8. The CDR3 spans 15 residues. The CDR3 DNA follows: TGCAGCGTTGTCGGGGAACAGGGGCCTGGAAACACCATATATTTT. Its translation is CSVVGEQGPGNTIYF.

V usage is TRBV27 and J usage is TRBJ2-3; D is perhaps TRBD1 (5 bases). This CDR3 contains 15 residues. Looked up from germline, CDR1 is MNHEY and CDR2 is SMNVEV (reference sequence). V was shortened by 9 bases and J by 2 bases, with 18 bases between the two germline ends. CDR3 protein: CASTHRDSYTDTQYF. In DNA form, the CDR3 reads TGTGCCAGTACCCATCGCGACAGCTACACAGATACGCAGTATTTT.

The V and J genes are TRBV7-9 and TRBJ2-2; D is uncertain. This CDR3 has 14 amino acids. Per germline, CDR1 SEHNR and CDR2 FQNEAQ (reference sequence). V was shortened by 3 bases and J by 1 base, with 6 bases between the two germline ends. The CDR3 region has the DNA TGTGCCAGCAGCTTCCAGGAGAACACCGGGGAGCTGTTTTTT. This codes for CASSFQENTGELFF.

This sequence joins TRBV6-1 and TRBJ1-1; weak D call: TRBD1 (6 bases). The CDR3 extends over 12 amino acids. V lost 10 bases, J lost 7 bases, and 16 bases lay in between. Germline V gene sequence: CDR1 MNHNS, CDR2 SASEGT. The CDR3 DNA reads as TGTGCCAACGAAGGGGGTAGTGGTGAAGCTTTCTTT. Translated, it gives CANEGGSGEAFF.

J is TRBJ1-2 and V is TRBV9; D call uncertain. This CDR3 has 13 residues. V lost 6 bases and J lost 8, with 17 bases in between. The germline CDR1 and CDR2 sequences are SGDLS and YYNGEE. The CDR3 nucleotides read TGTGCCAGCAAAAGGGAGGGCAGAGAGGGCTACACCTTC. It specifies CASKREGREGYTF.

V is TRBV10-3 and J is TRBJ2-1; D is perhaps TRBD2 (5 bases). V lost 4 bases, J lost 4 bases, and 14 bases lay in between. Germline V gene lookup returns CDR1 ENHRY and CDR2 SYGVKD. The CDR3 is 15 amino acids. The CDR3 bases are TGTGCCATCAGTGGGGAGAGTTGGCAATACAATGAGCAGTTCTTC. Amino acid sequence: CAISGESWQYNEQFF.

This clone was found once. The chain employs TRBV19 and TRBJ2-1; 11 positions agree with TRBD2. This CDR3 has 15 residues. Germline V lookup: CDR1 LNHDA, CDR2 SQIVND (reference sequence). Trimming removed 3 bases from V and 9 bases from J; junction bases left unmatched: 7. The CDR3 region has the DNA TGTGCCAGTAGTATTCGGCTAGCGGGAGGATTTGAGCAGTTCTTC. This encodes CASSIRLAGGFEQFF.

The gene calls are TRBV9 and TRBJ2-1; 8 nucleotides match TRBD2. Germline V CDR1 and CDR2: SGDLS, YYNGEE. The ends lost 0 bases at V and 9 bases at J; junction bases unmatched: 8. The CDR3 runs to 15 residues. CDR3 nucleotides: TGTGCCAGCAGCGTAGACGGCGGGGGGCTGGGTGAGCAGTTCTTC. Amino acids: CASSVDGGGLGEQFF.

J is TRBJ1-2 and V is TRBV19; no clear D. Trimming took off 5 bases at V and 8 bases at J, with 15 bases between the two ends. The germline gives CDR1 LNHDA, CDR2 SQIVND (reference sequence). This CDR3 has 13 amino acids. The CDR3 loop reads CASSSWEVVGYTF. The DNA for the CDR3 is TGTGCCAGTAGTTCATGGGAGGTGGTCGGCTACACCTTC.

This chain joins TRBV4-1 and TRBJ1-1; D is possibly TRBD1 (6 bases). Trimming removed 0 bases from V and 2 bases from J, with 10 bases in between. The CDR3 covers 15 residues. CDR1 and CDR2 (germline): MGHRA, YSYEKL. CDR3 region: CASSQEGHPNTEAFF. CDR3 in DNA: TGCGCCAGCAGCCAAGAGGGACATCCAAACACTGAAGCTTTCTTT.

The rearrangement joins TRBV27 to TRBJ2-7; D is perhaps TRBD1 (6 bases). V was cut by 0 bases and J by 3 bases, with 9 bases left in between. Germline V CDR1 and CDR2: MNHEY, SMNVEV (reference sequence). The length of the CDR3 is 14 residues. Here the CDR3 DNA reads TGTGCCAGCAGTTTATCGGGGGCTTACTACGAGCAGTACTTC. Amino acids: CASSLSGAYYEQYF.

The chain uses TRBV13 and TRBJ1-3; TRBD1 is a possible D gene (5 bases). The CDR3 runs to 15 residues. The V end lost 5 bases, the J end lost 12 bases, and 23 bases lay between the germline ends. Germline CDR1 is PRHDT and CDR2 is FYEKMQ (reference sequence). For the CDR3, the DNA is TGTGCCAGCAGCAAAAGGGGCCTTTGGAAACAGAGCATATATTTT. This gives the protein CASSKRGLWKQSIYF.

The rearrangement links TRBV10-3 to TRBJ2-5; 10 nucleotides align to TRBD1. The CDR3 is made up of 15 amino acids. V shed 5 bases and J 5 bases; nucleotides not matched to a gene: 8. Per the germline V gene, CDR1 is ENHRY and CDR2 is SYGVKD. CDR3 region: CAISLRQGAGETQYF. The CDR3 DNA sequence: TGTGCCATCAGTTTGAGACAGGGGGCTGGGGAGACCCAGTACTTC.

The V call is TRBV6-6, the J call TRBJ2-1, with TRBD1 identical over 7 bases. Per the germline V gene, CDR1 is MNHNY and CDR2 is SVGAGI (reference sequence). V lost 6 bases and J lost 2; bases outside the gene matches: 4. CDR3 size: 14 residues. The CDR3 DNA reads as TGTGCCAGCAGGACACAGGGGACCTACAATGAGCAGTTCTTC. It translates to CASRTQGTYNEQFF.